These T cell receptor beta chains were read from a single sample in a study of regulatory T cells in long-lasting Graves disease. TCRdb independently ran MiXCR on the multiplex PCR reads; one entry per CDR3 protein. Here the sample spans fewer than 650,000 distinct CDR3 sequences, approximately 16% being singletons. The data also belong to a second study, concerning T cells in Graves' hyperthyroidism and ophthalmopathy.

Sequenced here: peripheral blood mononuclear cells (PBMCs), sampled at new diagnosis, from a patient treated with antithyroid drugs. The receptors originated from a man aged 18 to 30 with Graves disease. The CDR3 runs from the conserved cysteine through the conserved F or W. The D gene is left open where the match is weak. Clone size is not always given. Where it is, it says once, few, many or a class for expanded clones.

d_call clone_size j_call v_call cdr3_nt cdr3_aa
- - TRBJ1-1 TRBV20-1 TGCAGTGCTTTTGAGGGCCCCGCCACCGGTGAAGCTTTCTTT CSAFEGPATGEAFF
TRBD2 many TRBJ2-1 TRBV6-1 TGTGCCAGCAGTGAACTGGGACTAGAATTGAATGAGCAGTTCTTC CASSELGLELNEQFF
- few TRBJ2-2 TRBV18 TGTGCCAGCTCACCATCCTATACCGGAACAGCGAACACCGGGGAGCTGTTTTTT CASSPSYTGTANTGELFF
- - TRBJ2-6 TRBV10-1 TGCGCCAGCAAACCGGGACGGTCTGGGGCCAACGTCCTGACTTTC CASKPGRSGANVLTF
TRBD2 - TRBJ2-1 TRBV7-9 TGTGCCTGCCCCATCCTGACTAGCGGGAGTGATGAGCAGTTCTTC CACPILTSGSDEQFF
- many TRBJ2-7 TRBV27 TGTGCCAGCGGACAGTACTACTACGAGCAGTACTTC CASGQYYYEQYF
- many TRBJ2-1 TRBV7-2 TGTGCCAGCAGCCCCGGGACTTTAAATGAGCAGTTCTTC CASSPGTLNEQFF
- - TRBJ1-1 TRBV10-3 TGTGCCAAGACTTACTTACAGGGTGTCGCGATCAGCACTGAAGCTTTCTTT CAKTYLQGVAISTEAFF
TRBD1 once TRBJ1-4 TRBV7-9 TGTGCCAGCAGCCCGGGACAGGGGGCGGATGAAAAACTGTTTTTT CASSPGQGADEKLFF
- - TRBJ1-5 TRBV3-1 TGTGCCAGCAGCCCGGCATCTTGGAGTCAGCCCCAGCATTTT CASSPASWSQPQHF
- - TRBJ2-7 TRBV18 TGTGCCAGCTCACAGGAGGAACCCTCCTACGAGCAGTACTTC CASSQEEPSYEQYF
TRBD1 - TRBJ2-2 TRBV7-9 TGTGCCAGCAGCTCAGGACAGGGGCCCGGGGAGCTGTTTTTT CASSSGQGPGELFF
TRBD1 many TRBJ2-1 TRBV5-1 TGCGCCAGCAGCCCCCAGGGGGCCCTCAATGAGCAGTTCTTC CASSPQGALNEQFF
- - TRBJ2-2 TRBV9 TGTGCCAGCAGCGGGAGCGGATTGAATACCGGGGAGCTGTTTTTT CASSGSGLNTGELFF
TRBD1 few TRBJ2-2 TRBV4-2 TGTGCCAGCAGCCAGAGACAGGGGAAGACCGGGGAGCTGTTTTTT CASSQRQGKTGELFF
TRBD2 - TRBJ2-3 TRBV5-1 TGCGCCAGCAGCTTCGGGAGGTACACAGATACGCAGTATTTT CASSFGRYTDTQYF
- few TRBJ1-1 TRBV19 TGTGCCAGTAAAGGCGACGCGGGAGGAGCTTTCTTT CASKGDAGGAFF
- many TRBJ2-3 TRBV7-9 TGTGCCAGCAGTCACAAAGTAGATACGCAGTATTTT CASSHKVDTQYF
TRBD2 many TRBJ2-1 TRBV12-3/TRBV12-4 TGTGCCAGCACCCCGACTAGCGGGAGGGGTGAGCAGTTCTTC CASTPTSGRGEQFF
- few TRBJ1-1 TRBV10-3 TGTGCCATCAGTGAGTCCGAGAGGGGGGTAAACACTGAAGCTTTCTTT CAISESERGVNTEAFF
- many TRBJ2-3 TRBV27 TGTGCCAGCAGTCCCAACAGGGATGATACGCAGTATTTT CASSPNRDDTQYF
TRBD2 - TRBJ2-7 TRBV19 TGTGCCAGTAGTATACCGGGAGGCCGGTACGAGCAGTACTTC CASSIPGGRYEQYF
- many TRBJ2-1 TRBV20-1 TGCAGTGCCACAGCTCTCGCGGAAGTCAATGAGCAGTTCTTC CSATALAEVNEQFF
- - TRBJ1-6 TRBV20-1 TGCAGTGCTAGAGAGGTGGGGAAAGCCTATAATTCACCCCTCCACTTT CSAREVGKAYNSPLHF
- few TRBJ2-1 TRBV19 TGTGCCAGTGGAAGACAGGGAGGCGACAATGAGCAGTTCTTC CASGRQGGDNEQFF
TRBD1 - TRBJ1-5 TRBV9 TGTGCCAGCAGCGGAAAGTGCAGGGGGCGGAATCAGCCCCAGCATTTT CASSGKCRGRNQPQHF
- many TRBJ2-1 TRBV15 TGTGCCACCCGTACCTTTCCTAGCGCCAGAGGGGTCGGTGAGCAGTTCTTC CATRTFPSARGVGEQFF